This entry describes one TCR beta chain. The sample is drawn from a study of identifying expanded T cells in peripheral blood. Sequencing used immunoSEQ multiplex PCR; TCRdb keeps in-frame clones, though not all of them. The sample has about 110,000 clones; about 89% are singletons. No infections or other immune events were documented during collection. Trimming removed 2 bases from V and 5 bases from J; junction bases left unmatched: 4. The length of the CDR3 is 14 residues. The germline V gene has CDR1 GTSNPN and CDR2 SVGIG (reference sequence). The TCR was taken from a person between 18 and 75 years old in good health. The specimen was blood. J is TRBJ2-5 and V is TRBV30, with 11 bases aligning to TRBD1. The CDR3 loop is CAWSRGQGEETQYF. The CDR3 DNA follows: TGTGCCTGGAGTAGGGGACAGGGGGAGGAGACCCAGTACTTC.